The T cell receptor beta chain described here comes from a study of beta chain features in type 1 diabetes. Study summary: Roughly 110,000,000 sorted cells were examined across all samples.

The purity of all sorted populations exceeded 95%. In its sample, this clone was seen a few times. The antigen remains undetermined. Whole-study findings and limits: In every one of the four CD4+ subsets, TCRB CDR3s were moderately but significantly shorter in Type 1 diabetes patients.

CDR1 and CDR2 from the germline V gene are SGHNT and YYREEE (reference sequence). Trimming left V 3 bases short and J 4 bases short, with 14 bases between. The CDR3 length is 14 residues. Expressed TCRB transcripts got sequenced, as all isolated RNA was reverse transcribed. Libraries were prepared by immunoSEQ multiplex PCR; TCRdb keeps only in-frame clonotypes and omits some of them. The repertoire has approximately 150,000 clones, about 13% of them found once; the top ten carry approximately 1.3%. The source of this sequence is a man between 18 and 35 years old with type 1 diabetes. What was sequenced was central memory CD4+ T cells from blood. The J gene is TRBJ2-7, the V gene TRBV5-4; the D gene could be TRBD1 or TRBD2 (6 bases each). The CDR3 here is CASSSGGTLYEQYF. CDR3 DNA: TGTGCCAGCAGCTCAGGAGGGACACTGTACGAGCAGTACTTC. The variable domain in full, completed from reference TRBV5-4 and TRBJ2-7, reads ETGVTQSPTHLIKTRGQQVTLRCSSQSGHNTVSWYQQALGQGPQFIFQYYREEENGRGNFPPRFSGLQFPNYSSELNVNALELDDSALYLCASSSGGTLYEQYFGPGTRLTVT.